This paragraph covers one T cell receptor (beta chain) sequence. What it recognizes is unknown. In germline, CDR1 is SGDLS, CDR2 YYNGEE. This CDR3 is 15 amino acids long. V lost 3 bases and J lost 4, with 14 bases in between. This entry comes from a study of neoadjuvant anti-PD-1 for oral cavity cancer. Study summary: Patients without progression got a fourth dose around day 43. The study's findings and limits: TCR analyses covered only a few patients per response group.

Blood libraries mostly used roughly 500 ng genomic DNA, six replicates each. TCRdb's copy holds only in-frame clones and misses some; the assay was immunoSEQ multiplex PCR. The sample lists around 18,000 clones; approximately 70% were seen once. This specimen was PBMCs, taken before nivolumab (anti-PD-1) treatment. This rearrangement joins TRBV9 to TRBJ2-1; D perhaps matches TRBD2 (5 bases). The sequence derives from a person between 40 and 80 years old with oral cavity squamous cell carcinoma. As DNA, the CDR3 is TGTGCCAGCAGCGAGGGAGCGTCGGGGTACAATGAGCAGTTCTTC. Amino acid sequence: CASSEGASGYNEQFF.